In its sample, the clone carrying this T cell receptor beta chain was seen a few times. These data belong to a study of blood T cell repertoires in COVID-19. For the study at large: From the United States, Italy and Spain came samples of acute and convalescent COVID-19.

The CDR3 covers 15 residues. The V gene lost 4 bases and the J gene lost 6 bases, with 19 bases spanning the gap. Germline V CDR1 and CDR2: MNHNY, SVGAGI (reference sequence). Some clones are missing from TCRdb's copy, which holds only in-frame ones; the method was immunoSEQ multiplex PCR. Of 180,000 or so clones in the sample, 70% to 90% were seen once. Sequencing used peripheral blood. The gene calls are TRBV6-6 and TRBJ2-7, with a tentative D call TRBD2 (6 bases). The receptor was isolated from a woman older than 75 with acute or convalescent COVID-19. CDR3 in amino acids: CASSWGDGSRAEQYF. CDR3 DNA: TGTGCCAGCAGTTGGGGGGACGGGAGTCGGGCCGAGCAGTACTTC.